The present TCR beta chain was sequenced within a study of blood T cell repertoires in COVID-19. The CDR3 has 15 residues. Germline V gene data show CDR1 as SGHDT and CDR2 as YYEEEE. V lost 3 bases to trimming and J lost 3 bases; unmatched junction nucleotides: 1. Source study methods: Reference gene primer amplification yielded estimated nucleated cell counts. The method was immunoSEQ multiplex PCR; TCRdb's version includes in-frame clones alone and lacks a portion of them. The D gene and trimming were derived from the DNA, and the V and J assignments and clone size from that table. The data hold just under 65,000 clones, with roughly 75% observed a single time. Followed over time, Seattle patients had been enrolled while infection was active.

This chain connects TRBV5-6 to TRBJ2-3, with 13 bases aligning to TRBD2. The specimen sequenced was peripheral blood. This clonotype was obtained from a man between 60 and 75 years old with COVID-19, enrolled during active disease. The CDR3 DNA sequence: TGTGCCAGCAGCTCACTAGCGGGAGGGACAGATACGCAGTATTTT. This encodes CASSSLAGGTDTQYF. The variable domain in full, with the rest retrieved from reference TRBV5-6 and TRBJ2-3, is DAGVTQSPTHLIKTRGQQVTLRCSPKSGHDTVSWYQQALGQGPQFIFQYYEEEERQRGNFPDRFSGHQFPNYSSELNVNALLLGDSALYLCASSSLAGGTDTQYFGPGTRLTVL.